The clone carrying this TCR beta chain was seen a handful of times. The record originates from a study of T cell clones after liver transplantation. Trimming removed 6 bases from V and 10 bases from J, with 19 bases in between. CDR1 and CDR2 from the germline V gene are SNHLY and FYNNEI. The CDR3 spans 15 residues. The assay was immunoSEQ multiplex PCR, and TCRdb's table has in-frame clones only and misses some. The sample has 7,500 or so clones, around 70% seen once. The V call is TRBV2, the J call TRBJ1-6, with D unresolved. Here the sequenced sample was CD8+ T cells from blood, taken before liver transplant. This receptor was identified in a human donor who received a liver transplant. CDR3 coding DNA: TGTGCCAGCAGCAACGGACGGGCCGGTAAATCACCCCTCCACTTT. Translating it yields CASSNGRAGKSPLHF.